This T cell receptor (beta chain) was observed in a study of PD-L1 blockade in urothelial cancer (dated by TCRdb to about 2017). For the study in its entirety: All patients started therapy around 2014 and received atezolizumab 1,200 mg intravenously every 3 weeks. Durable clinical benefit was achieved by nine patients but not by the remaining 20. Blood samples were analyzed at two time points: 3 weeks after treatment start (second dose) and 6 weeks after treatment start. Blood samples gave a median of around 140,000 T cells and 83,000 or so unique TCRs, with a median clonality of about 0.078. Under 30 patients had pretreatment blood TCR-seq, about 25 had at least one posttreatment blood collection, and about 25 had tumor TCR-seq. Somatic, immune and clinical correlates of response to PD-L1 blockade with atezolizumab in urothelial cancer were the focus of an exploratory multi-omic analysis. Patients had an ECOG performance status of 0 or 1 and had received between 0 and 3 prior chemotherapy regimens. Durable clinical benefit was defined as a progression-free survival longer than 6 months, and TCR features were additionally tested against progression-free survival and overall survival. In the same patients, pretreatment tumors underwent whole exome sequencing and RNA sequencing in addition to TCR sequencing. Pretreatment tumor samples, along with matched peripheral blood collected serially before and after atezolizumab treatment, underwent TCR sequencing. About 85% of the 29 patients were males with bladder-origin urothelial cancer, and about 65% of the roughly 30 reported a prior smoking history. Beyond this particular receptor, the publication reports: Improved progression-free and overall survival was found to be associated with pretreatment peripheral blood TCR clonality below the median. At 3 weeks after the start of treatment, tumor-associated TCR clones in peripheral blood had expanded more in patients with durable benefit (n ≈ 20, p = 0.022). Because the sample size was small (n ≈ 30) and many exploratory analyses were performed, the results are intended to be hypothesis-generating.

This clone was observed a few times. What this receptor recognizes is not known. The input lacks base qualities; no much larger clone sits a single base away. A total of 25 to 30 patients with locally advanced or metastatic urothelial carcinoma, treated at Memorial Sloan Kettering on a trial protocol, made up the cohort. Peripheral blood mononuclear cells were collected from each patient pretreatment and during treatment, giving between 1 and 8 total time points per patient. The Qiagen DNeasy Blood extraction kit was used to purify genomic DNA from total PBMCs and tumor samples. PBMCs were collected pretreatment and during treatment and were isolated and stored as previously described. The germline V gene (reference sequence) yields LNHDA for CDR1 and SQIVND for CDR2. The germline V end is reduced by 6 bases and the J end by 1 base; junction bases left unmatched: 3. Spanning cysteine to phenylalanine, the CDR3 consists of 15 amino acids. The entry retains the CDR3 DNA only, 45 bases that are in frame from base 1.

Synthetic TCR analog templates were spiked into each PCR so that absolute template abundance could be estimated from read counts. The immunoSEQ assay was used to amplify TCRbeta CDR3 regions from genomic DNA with bias-controlled V and J gene primers. Rearranged TCRbeta segments were sequenced at approximately 20X coverage. In the source study's methods: Sequencing errors were corrected by clustering, and CDR3s were annotated against IMGT so that V, D and J genes could be assigned. Only productive TCRbeta rearrangements were used in downstream analyses, excluding out-of-frame or stop-codon sequences. Clonality was computed as one minus Shannon entropy normalized by the log of the number of unique productive sequences. Fisher's exact test with Benjamini-Hochberg correction, at a threshold of adjusted p below 0.01, was used to find clones that differed between time points or between blood and tumor. Entries here come from immuneACCESS through TCRdb and include only in-frame sequences with V and J called. Some clones fail to appear in such tables; in the studies checked, an unresolved V gene covers under half of the shortfall, and the cause of the remainder is unknown. V and J calls and clone size are as listed in that table; D and trimming were resolved from the DNA. Within this sample are approximately 100,000 clones, with approximately 85% of them counted one time only. The ten largest clonotypes hold 2.4% of the sample.

Rearrangement joined TRBV19 to TRBJ1-4; 9 bases in the junction line up with TRBD1. Sequencing used PBMCs, obtained around atezolizumab (anti-PD-L1) treatment. This receptor was identified in a man between 45 and 60 years old with urothelial cancer. Here the CDR3 is given as CASRMTGGTNEKLFF. The nucleotides are TGTGCCAGTAGAATGACAGGGGGAACTAATGAAAAACTGTTTTTT.